A single sample gave rise to the 18 T cell receptor beta chains below, sequenced in a study of CD8 T cells in ankylosing spondylitis. The study's findings and limits: In ankylosing spondylitis blood, a motif of roughly 8 highly homologous TCR beta variants appeared characteristic.

These receptors' targets are unknown. TCRdb ran MiXCR on the 5' RACE reads and lists one entry per CDR3 protein. This table holds about 440,000 distinct CDR3 sequences, 17% found once. The specimen was blood, either unsorted or a sorted T cell fraction (not recorded which). Receptors were obtained from a male donor with ankylosing spondylitis.

The chain links TRBV5-1 to TRBJ1-2; a weak D match, TRBD1 (6 bases). CDR1 is SGHRS, CDR2 YFSETQ, per germline. There are 13 residues in the CDR3. The V and J ends lost 4 bases and 7 bases respectively, with 14 bases between them. This chain's CDR3 is CASSIGGGLGYTF. DNA for the CDR3: TGCGCCAGCAGCATCGGAGGGGGGCTTGGCTACACCTTC.

A few counts support this clonotype. The rearrangement uses TRBV7-2 and TRBJ1-2, with D possibly matching TRBD1 (6 bases). V was trimmed by 6 bases and J by 2 bases, leaving 13 bases between them. The CDR3 loop spans 14 amino acids. The germline V gene has CDR1 SGHTA and CDR2 FQGNSA. The CDR3 DNA follows: TGTGCCAGCAGTCACGGACAGAGAAACTATGGCTACACCTTC. The encoded protein is CASSHGQRNYGYTF.

The chain couples TRBV5-6 to TRBJ1-1; TRBD1 matches at 8 bases. Germline V gene data show CDR1 as SGHDT and CDR2 as YYEEEE. This CDR3 is 15 amino acids long. V shed 2 bases, J shed 9 bases, and the junction held 12 bases outside the gene matches. The CDR3 region is CASSLGDRSDLQAFF. The CDR3 DNA reads as TGTGCCAGCAGCTTAGGGGACAGGAGTGATCTTCAAGCTTTCTTT.

This clonotype was counted only a few times. This chain joins TRBV7-2 and TRBJ2-5; D is perhaps TRBD2 (5 bases). This CDR3 is 14 amino acids long. Looked up from germline, CDR1 is SGHTA and CDR2 is FQGNSA. V lost 1 base, J lost 5 bases, and 11 bases lay in between. CDR3 sequence: CASSLDLAQETQYF. In nucleotides, the CDR3 is TGTGCCAGCAGCTTAGATCTAGCCCAGGAGACCCAGTACTTC. The complete variable domain, with remaining parts taken from reference TRBV7-2 and TRBJ2-5, reads GAGVSQSPSNKVTEKGKDVELRCDPISGHTALYWYRQSLGQGLEFLIYFQGNSAPDKSGLPSDRFSAERTGGSVSTLTIQRTQQEDSAVYLCASSLDLAQETQYFGPGTRLLVL.

In its sample, this clonotype was seen a few times. The chain employs TRBV4-1 and TRBJ2-3; D gene ambiguous. This CDR3 has 19 residues. Germline V gene sequence: CDR1 MGHRA, CDR2 YSYEKL. Trimming shortened V by 1 base and J by 3 bases, and 23 bases separated the two germline ends. The CDR3 spells CASSQVRKVPSNGTDTQYF. For the CDR3, the DNA is TGCGCCAGCAGCCAAGTGAGGAAGGTCCCTAGTAATGGGACAGATACGCAGTATTTT.

Ten or more counts support this clonotype. V gene TRBV5-6 combines with J gene TRBJ1-5; a possible D gene is TRBD1 (5 bases). This CDR3 has 18 amino acids. Deletions cut 0 bases from V and 2 bases from J, with 18 bases between. Germline V lookup: CDR1 SGHDT, CDR2 YYEEEE. The CDR3, as DNA: TGTGCCAGCAGCTTGGCCGGAGGAACACAGGCCGGCAATCAGCCCCAGCATTTT. It translates to CASSLAGGTQAGNQPQHF. Full variable domain (remainder filled in from reference TRBV5-6 and TRBJ1-5): DAGVTQSPTHLIKTRGQQVTLRCSPKSGHDTVSWYQQALGQGPQFIFQYYEEEERQRGNFPDRFSGHQFPNYSSELNVNALLLGDSALYLCASSLAGGTQAGNQPQHFGDGTRLSIL.

V gene TRBV16 combines with J gene TRBJ2-2; D not certain. V was clipped by 1 base and J by 6 bases, with 15 bases between them. The CDR3 extends over 16 amino acids. The germline gives CDR1 KGHSY, CDR2 FQNENV. As DNA, the CDR3 is TGTGCCAGCAGCCAATTGAAGCGCCCCCACTCCGGGGAGCTGTTTTTT. Its translation: CASSQLKRPHSGELFF.

J is TRBJ2-7 and V is TRBV5-8; D may be TRBD2 (5 bases). Trimming took 1 base from V and 6 from J, leaving 11 bases between them. The germline V gene has CDR1 SGHTS and CDR2 YDEGEE. The CDR3 runs 13 residues. CDR3 amino acids: CASSLRGIGEQYF. Here the CDR3 DNA reads TGTGCCAGCAGCTTGAGAGGGATCGGCGAGCAGTACTTC.

This clonotype was detected many times. The V and J genes are TRBV12-3 or TRBV12-4 and TRBJ1-5, with a tentative D call TRBD1 (5 bases). The CDR3 totals 13 residues. Trimming removed 5 bases from V and 3 bases from J, with 8 bases in between. The CDR3 sequence: CASSTDINQPQHF. The DNA for the CDR3 is TGTGCCAGCAGTACGGACATCAATCAGCCCCAGCATTTT.

This chain joins TRBV6-1 and TRBJ1-3; tentatively, D is TRBD1 (5 bases). Germline CDR1 reads MNHNS; CDR2 reads SASEGT. Trimming left V 7 bases short and J 0 bases short, with 16 bases between. This CDR3 has 16 amino acids. The CDR3 bases are TGTGCCAGCATGTCTTTGTGGGGGTCCTCTGGAAACACCATATATTTT. The encoded protein is CASMSLWGSSGNTIYF.

The chain carries TRBV5-1 and TRBJ1-1; TRBD1 matches at 10 bases. CDR1 SGHRS and CDR2 YFSETQ come from the germline V gene. The CDR3 loop spans 17 amino acids. Trimming cost V 3 bases and J 4 bases; bases outside gene matches: 12. The CDR3 reads CASSSRTGGGVGTEAFF. The CDR3 coding sequence is TGCGCCAGCAGCTCTAGGACAGGGGGTGGGGTGGGCACTGAAGCTTTCTTT. Combining the CDR3 with reference TRBV5-1 and TRBJ1-1 gives the whole variable domain KAGVTQTPRYLIKTRGQQVTLSCSPISGHRSVSWYQQTPGQGLQFLFEYFSETQRNKGNFPGRFSGRQFSNSRSEMNVSTLELGDSALYLCASSSRTGGGVGTEAFFGQGTRLTVV.

The gene calls are TRBV19 and TRBJ2-1; no clear D gene. This CDR3 contains 8 residues. Trimming shortened V by 10 bases and J by 6 bases, and 1 base separated the two germline ends. Per germline, CDR1 LNHDA and CDR2 SQIVND (reference sequence). CDR3 DNA sequence: TGTGCCACCAATGAGCAGTTCTTC. Translating it yields CATNEQFF.

This sequence joins TRBV5-5 and TRBJ2-2, with D perhaps TRBD1 (6 bases). CDR3 size: 14 residues. With 4 bases removed from V and 5 bases from J, the gap between germline ends came to 12 bases. Germline CDR1 is SGHKS and CDR2 is YYEKEE (reference sequence). CDR3 in DNA: TGTGCCAGCAGCCGCAGGACAGTTACCGGGGAGCTGTTTTTT. Translation: CASSRRTVTGELFF.

The rearrangement uses TRBV12-3 or TRBV12-4 and TRBJ2-1, with a possible D match to TRBD2 (5 bases). The ends were cut back, 2 bases at V and 0 bases at J, with 8 bases in the middle. The CDR3 is made up of 15 amino acids. CDR3 bases: TGTGCCAGCAGTTTATGGCGGGTCTCCTACAATGAGCAGTTCTTC. It is translated as CASSLWRVSYNEQFF.

This clonotype is a singleton in its sample. This chain joins TRBV10-3 and TRBJ2-2; D is possibly TRBD1 or TRBD2 (5 bases each). V lost 6 bases and J 1 base, leaving 18 bases between the germline ends. The CDR3 spans 17 residues. Germline assignment: CDR1 ENHRY and CDR2 SYGVKD. The CDR3 DNA is TGTGCCATCAGGACAGCGGTCGGCGCGGGGAACACCGGGGAGCTGTTTTTT. Amino acid sequence: CAIRTAVGAGNTGELFF.

This clonotype was seen more than once but under ten times. The chain joins TRBV24-1 to TRBJ2-7, with 7 bases lining up with TRBD2. V lost 4 bases, J lost 3 bases, and 2 bases stayed unmatched. CDR1 and CDR2 from the germline V gene are KGHDR and SFDVKD. The CDR3 covers 13 residues. CDR3 sequence: CATSDPGGYEQYF. In DNA, the CDR3 is TGTGCCACCAGTGACCCGGGGGGCTACGAGCAGTACTTC.

V usage is TRBV28 and J usage is TRBJ2-2; the D is unclear. Looked up from germline, CDR1 is MDHEN and CDR2 is SYDVKM. CDR3 length: 15 amino acids. V lost 2 bases to trimming and J lost 1 base, with 8 bases between them. Here the CDR3 reads CASSLGLENTGELFF. The CDR3 DNA is TGTGCCAGCAGTTTAGGGTTAGAGAACACCGGGGAGCTGTTTTTT.

The V and J genes are TRBV27 and TRBJ1-4; 9 bases map to TRBD1. Trimming cost V 6 bases and J 7 bases; bases outside gene matches: 9. Germline CDR1 and CDR2: MNHEY and SMNVEV (reference sequence). The CDR3 is made up of 15 amino acids. Here the CDR3 DNA reads TGTGCCAGCAGGTCCGGGACAGGGAGTTTTGAAAAACTGTTTTTT. This codes for CASRSGTGSFEKLFF.